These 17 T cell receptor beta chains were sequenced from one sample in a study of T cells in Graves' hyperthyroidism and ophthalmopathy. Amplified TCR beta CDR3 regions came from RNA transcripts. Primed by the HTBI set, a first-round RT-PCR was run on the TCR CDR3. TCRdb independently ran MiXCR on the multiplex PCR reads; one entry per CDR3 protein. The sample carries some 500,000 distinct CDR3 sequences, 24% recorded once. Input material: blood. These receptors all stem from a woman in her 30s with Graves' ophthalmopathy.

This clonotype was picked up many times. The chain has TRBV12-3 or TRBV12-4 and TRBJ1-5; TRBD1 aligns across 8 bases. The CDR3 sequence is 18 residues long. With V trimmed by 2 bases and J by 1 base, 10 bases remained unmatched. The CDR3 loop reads CASSLRDRGYSSNQPQHF. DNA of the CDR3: TGTGCCAGCAGTTTAAGAGACAGGGGATACTCCAGCAATCAGCCCCAGCATTTT.

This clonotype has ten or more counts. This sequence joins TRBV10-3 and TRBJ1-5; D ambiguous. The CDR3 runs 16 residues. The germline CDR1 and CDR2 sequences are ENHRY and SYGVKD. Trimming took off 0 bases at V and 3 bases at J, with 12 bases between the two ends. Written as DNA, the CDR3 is TGTGCCATCAGTGAGTCTCTGTTCTTACTCAATCAGCCCCAGCATTTT. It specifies CAISESLFLLNQPQHF.

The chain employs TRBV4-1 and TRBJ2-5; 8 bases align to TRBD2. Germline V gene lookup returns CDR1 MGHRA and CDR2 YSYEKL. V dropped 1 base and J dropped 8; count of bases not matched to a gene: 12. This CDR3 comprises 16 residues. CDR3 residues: CASSQATRGGGETQYF. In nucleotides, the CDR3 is TGCGCCAGCAGCCAAGCTACTCGGGGGGGCGGGGAAACCCAGTACTTC.

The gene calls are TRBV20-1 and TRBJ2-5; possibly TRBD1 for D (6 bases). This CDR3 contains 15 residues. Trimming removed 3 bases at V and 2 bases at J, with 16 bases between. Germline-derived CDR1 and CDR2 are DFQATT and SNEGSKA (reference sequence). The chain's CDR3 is CSASGWTATQETQYF. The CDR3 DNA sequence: TGCAGTGCTAGCGGTTGGACAGCGACTCAAGAGACCCAGTACTTC.

The CDR3 here is CASSLSDNSPLHF. CDR3 in DNA: TGTGCCAGCAGTTTAAGCGATAATTCACCCCTCCACTTT. V gene TRBV12-3 or TRBV12-4 combines with J gene TRBJ1-6, with D unresolved. Trimming stripped 2 bases from V and 5 bases from J, with 4 bases between. This CDR3 has 13 residues.

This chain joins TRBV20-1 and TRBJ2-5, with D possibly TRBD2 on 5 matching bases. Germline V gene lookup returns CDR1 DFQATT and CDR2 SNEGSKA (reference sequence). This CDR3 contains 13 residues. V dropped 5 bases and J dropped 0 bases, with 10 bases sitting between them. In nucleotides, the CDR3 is TGCAGTGCTCTTGGAGGCAACCAAGAGACCCAGTACTTC. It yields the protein CSALGGNQETQYF.

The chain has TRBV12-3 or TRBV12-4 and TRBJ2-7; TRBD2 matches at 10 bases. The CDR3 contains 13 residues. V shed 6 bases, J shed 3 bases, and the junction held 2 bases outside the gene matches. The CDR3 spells CASRAGGDYEQYF. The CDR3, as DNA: TGTGCCAGCAGAGCGGGGGGGGACTACGAGCAGTACTTC.

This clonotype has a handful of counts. CDR3 nucleotides: TGTGCCTGGAGTGGTTGGGTTTCTGAAGCTTTCTTT. This sequence encodes CAWSGWVSEAFF. The genes are TRBV30 and TRBJ1-1; D ambiguous. CDR1 GTSNPN and CDR2 SVGIG come from the germline V gene (reference sequence). V lost 1 base and J 6 bases, leaving 9 bases between the germline ends. The CDR3 is made up of 12 amino acids.

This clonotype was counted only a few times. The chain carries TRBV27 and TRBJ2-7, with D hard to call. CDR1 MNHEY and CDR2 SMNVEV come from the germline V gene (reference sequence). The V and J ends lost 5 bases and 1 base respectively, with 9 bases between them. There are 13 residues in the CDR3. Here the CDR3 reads CASSTDISYEQYF. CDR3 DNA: TGTGCCAGCAGTACCGACATTTCCTACGAGCAGTACTTC.

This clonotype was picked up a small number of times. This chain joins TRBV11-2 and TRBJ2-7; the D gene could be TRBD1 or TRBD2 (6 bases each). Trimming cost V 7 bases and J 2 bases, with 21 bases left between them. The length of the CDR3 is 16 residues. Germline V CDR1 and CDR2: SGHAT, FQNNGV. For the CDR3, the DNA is TGTGCCAGCATACCACAGGGACTCGGGGCTGCCTACGAGCAGTACTTC. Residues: CASIPQGLGAAYEQYF.

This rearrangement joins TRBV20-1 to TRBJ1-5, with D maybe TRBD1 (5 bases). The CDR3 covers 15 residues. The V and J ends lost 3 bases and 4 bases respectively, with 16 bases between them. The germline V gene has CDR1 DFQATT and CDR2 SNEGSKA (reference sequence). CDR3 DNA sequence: TGCAGTGCTAGCGATGGAGGGGCCTTGAATCAGCCCCAGCATTTT. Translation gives CSASDGGALNQPQHF.

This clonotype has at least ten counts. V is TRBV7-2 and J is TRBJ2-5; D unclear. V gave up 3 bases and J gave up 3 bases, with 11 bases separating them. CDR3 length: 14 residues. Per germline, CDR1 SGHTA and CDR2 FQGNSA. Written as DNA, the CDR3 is TGTGCCAGCAGCTTTAAGTGGGGAAAAGAGACCCAGTACTTC. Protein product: CASSFKWGKETQYF.

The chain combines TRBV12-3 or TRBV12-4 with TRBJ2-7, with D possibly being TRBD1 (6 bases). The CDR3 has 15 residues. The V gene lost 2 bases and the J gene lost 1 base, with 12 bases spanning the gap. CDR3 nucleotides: TGTGCCAGCAGTTTACGACAGGCTATATCCTACGAGCAGTACTTC. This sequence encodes CASSLRQAISYEQYF.

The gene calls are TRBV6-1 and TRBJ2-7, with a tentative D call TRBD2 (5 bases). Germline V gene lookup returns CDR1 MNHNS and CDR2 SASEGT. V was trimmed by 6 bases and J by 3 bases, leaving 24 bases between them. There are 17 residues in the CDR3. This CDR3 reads CASRREYRPPSFYEQYF. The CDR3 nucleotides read TGTGCCAGCAGGAGGGAATACCGTCCTCCCTCTTTCTACGAGCAGTACTTC.

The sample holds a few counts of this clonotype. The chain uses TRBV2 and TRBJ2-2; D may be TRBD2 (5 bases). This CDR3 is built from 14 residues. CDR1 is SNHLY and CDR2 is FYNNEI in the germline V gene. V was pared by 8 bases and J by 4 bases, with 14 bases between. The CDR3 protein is CASARTFITGELFF. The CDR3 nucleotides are TGTGCCAGCGCACGGACTTTCATCACCGGGGAGCTGTTTTTT.

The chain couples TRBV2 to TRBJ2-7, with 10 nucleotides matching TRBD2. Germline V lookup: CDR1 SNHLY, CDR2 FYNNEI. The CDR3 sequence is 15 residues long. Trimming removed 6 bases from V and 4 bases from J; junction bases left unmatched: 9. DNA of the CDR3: TGTGCCAGCAGCTCTCCTAGCGGGAGAGGTTACGAGCAGTACTTC. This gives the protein CASSSPSGRGYEQYF.

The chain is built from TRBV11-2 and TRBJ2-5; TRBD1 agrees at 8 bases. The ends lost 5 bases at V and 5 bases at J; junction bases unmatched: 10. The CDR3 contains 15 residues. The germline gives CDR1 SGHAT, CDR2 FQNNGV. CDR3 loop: CASSPSSGGSETQYF. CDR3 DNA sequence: TGTGCCAGCAGCCCCTCGTCAGGGGGCAGTGAGACCCAGTACTTC.